This is a list of T cell receptor beta chains from one sample in a study of T cell responses to AZD1222 COVID-19 vaccine. Repertoires were generated with immunoSEQ multiplex PCR, while TCRdb's copy carries only in-frame clones and drops some. The sample holds approximately 200,000 clones, around 87% seen once. The sequencing here drew on peripheral blood, taken on day 0 of MenACWY control vaccination. These receptor sequences come from an adult in good health. Each CDR3 is given without its conserved first and last residue.

len,v_gene,CDR3aa
14,TRBV7-3,ASSLGSSRRTGELF
12,TRBV9,ASGGGSVGNEQF
13,TRBV5-1,ASSLEGLVNTEAF
19,TRBV15,ATSRDSPGLAGGPFTGELF
11,TRBV4-2,ASSQESQTEQY
13,TRBV7-6,ASSLWTSGGDEQF
10,TRBV28,ASMVVRQPQH
11,TRBV27,ASSFWNSYEQY
12,TRBV6-1,ASSEDRSRNTIY
9,TRBV20-1,SARTDSLDT
13,TRBV7-9,ASSLQPQGWETQY
11,TRBV9,ASSVEINTEAF
13,TRBV7-9,ASSLVELSRNEQF
14,TRBV4-3,ASSQQTIGLNTEAF
12,TRBV18,ASSPETGYSPLH
13,TRBV11-2,ASSSRGGLNTEAF
11,TRBV18,ASSPDRDEKLF
13,TRBV30,AWSNMGVSGNTIY
14,TRBV10-3,AISGSGVGTYNEQF
13,TRBV11-2,ASSPVAGGRYEQY
11,TRBV18,ASSPQGTYEQY
13,TRBV7-8,ASSVGWTGNSELF
12,TRBV29-1,SVVSGGSADTQY
11,TRBV7-9,ASSPEAGNTIY
12,TRBV15,ATSSSWGGYEQY
14,TRBV19,ASSIARGTMNTEAF
11,TRBV20-1,SASSRLNEEQY
15,TRBV3-1/TRBV3-2,ASSQEGTSGAYNEQF
13,TRBV30,AWSPLSGSSYEQY
14,TRBV6-5,ASSYSHGPMNTEAF
11,TRBV2,ASSGQPLEKLF
12,TRBV7-6,ASSSRARDSPLH
13,TRBV24-1,ATSGSGSVTGELF
14,TRBV5-4,ASSGAGQGHTGELF
15,TRBV2,ASSKKLAGYALNEQF
11,TRBV2,ASISMGYTEAF
11,TRBV10-3,APCGQRKNIQY
13,TRBV19,ASLRAGGPIGEQY
13,TRBV14,ASSQALFQYNEQF
14,TRBV5-1,ASSQPSGGDTGELF
14,TRBV9,ASSASGTGVSYEQY